This TCR beta chain was sequenced during a study of regulatory T cells in long-lasting Graves disease. The study, taken as a whole, reports: Persistent Graves' patients possessed reduced TCR diversity relative to recently diagnosed ones. Gene preferences differed: TRBV28, TRBJ1-2, TRBJ2-5 in persistent cases.

Per the germline V gene, CDR1 is DFQATT and CDR2 is SNEGSKA (reference sequence). V lost 1 base and J lost 4, with 14 bases in between. CDR3 length equals 14 residues. Researchers made TCR beta libraries by using iRepertoire HTBI primers and running Arm-PCR on CDR3 regions. TCRdb redid the calling of the multiplex PCR reads with MiXCR, one entry per CDR3 protein. This sample carries some 500,000 distinct CDR3 sequences, 13% of them seen once, and the ten largest clones take roughly 10%. The table lists this clonotype with many counts. Its antigen is not identified. Regarding time point: newly diagnosed GD, antithyroid drugs for less than 3 months. Researchers made the TCR library from RNA that was extracted from PBMCs. A further study also used this sample, focusing on T cells in Graves' hyperthyroidism and ophthalmopathy. Per that paper: The study enrolled patients aged 18 to 65 with newly diagnosed hyperthyroidism of under 2 months' duration.

The V and J genes are TRBV20-1 and TRBJ2-7; no firm D call. The sequences come from peripheral blood mononuclear cells (PBMCs), collected at new diagnosis, from a patient treated with antithyroid drugs. This receptor was taken from a man aged 30-40 years with Graves disease. CDR3 in amino acids: CSARVRSHGYEQYF. As DNA, the CDR3 is TGCAGTGCTAGAGTCAGGTCTCACGGGTACGAGCAGTACTTC.